Listed here are 26 T cell receptor beta chains from one sample, sequenced in a study of blood T cell repertoires in COVID-19. Some clones are missing from TCRdb's copy, which holds only in-frame ones; the method was immunoSEQ multiplex PCR. The table lists around 290,000 clones, 88% of them singletons, with 0.75% to 1% in the top ten. Sequencing was carried out using PBMCs or T cells enriched from blood (not recorded which). The receptor set was obtained from a woman in her 30s who had recovered from COVID-19.

The CDR3 protein is CASSRSRGRGSGYTF. The CDR3 DNA reads TGTGCCAGCAGTAGGTCGAGGGGGAGGGGAAGCGGCTACACCTTC. The V call is TRBV28, the J call TRBJ1-2; tentative D call: TRBD1 (6 bases). Germline V gene lookup returns CDR1 MDHEN and CDR2 SYDVKM. V was cut by 5 bases and J by 8 bases, with 21 bases left in between. The CDR3 totals 15 residues.

The chain joins TRBV2 to TRBJ1-3; a possible D gene is TRBD1 (5 bases). Trimming took 2 bases from V and 2 from J, leaving 10 bases between them. The CDR3 spans 15 residues. CDR1 is SNHLY and CDR2 is FYNNEI in the germline V gene. CDR3 sequence (DNA): TGTGCCAGCAGTGAATCTGGAGGGGCTGGAAACACCATATATTTT. This encodes CASSESGGAGNTIYF.

The chain is built from TRBV25-1 and TRBJ2-5; D possibly corresponds to TRBD2 (6 bases). The CDR3 consists of 12 residues. V lost 5 bases to trimming and J lost 9 bases, with 13 bases between them. The V gene's germline CDR1 is MGHDK and CDR2 SYGVNS. CDR3 nucleotide sequence: TGTGCCAGCAGTCCCCCCCGGGGGTCCCAGTACTTC. Protein sequence: CASSPPRGSQYF.

This clone was seen a single time. J is TRBJ2-3 and V is TRBV6-4; the match to TRBD2 covers 14 bases. Germline-derived CDR1 and CDR2 are MRHNA and SNTAGT. V was pared by 3 bases and J by 4 bases, with 3 bases of the junction left unmatched. This CDR3 has 16 amino acids. The CDR3 DNA is TGTGCCAGCAGTGAAAGGGGACTAGCGGGAGCAGATACGCAGTATTTT. This gives the protein CASSERGLAGADTQYF.

As DNA, the CDR3 is TGTGCCAGCAGCTCCGGGGGGGGTGGTTACAATGAGCAGTTCTTC. Amino acid sequence: CASSSGGGGYNEQFF. V and J are TRBV7-2 and TRBJ2-1; 8 positions match TRBD2. CDR1 is SGHTA and CDR2 is FQGNSA in the germline V gene. The CDR3 has 15 residues. With V trimmed by 4 bases and J by 4 bases, 6 bases remained unmatched.

The chain uses TRBV25-1 and TRBJ1-6; D possibly corresponds to TRBD1 (5 bases). The CDR3 is made up of 14 amino acids. Germline V CDR1 and CDR2: MGHDK, SYGVNS. Trimming took 4 bases from V and 7 from J, leaving 11 bases between them. The CDR3 DNA reads as TGTGCCAGCAGTGGGGGGGTGGGGAATTCACCCCTCCACTTT. It specifies CASSGGVGNSPLHF.

The sample holds a few counts of this clone. The genes are TRBV5-1 and TRBJ1-6; the D gene is possibly TRBD1 (6 bases). The CDR3 totals 14 residues. Trimming removed 0 bases at V and 7 bases at J, with 8 bases between. The germline V gene encodes CDR1 SGHRS and CDR2 YFSETQ. CDR3 loop: CASSLAGANSPLHF. The CDR3, as DNA: TGCGCCAGCAGCTTGGCAGGGGCGAATTCACCCCTCCACTTT. The full variable domain, with the rest looked up from reference TRBV5-1 and TRBJ1-6, is KAGVTQTPRYLIKTRGQQVTLSCSPISGHRSVSWYQQTPGQGLQFLFEYFSETQRNKGNFPGRFSGRQFSNSRSEMNVSTLELGDSALYLCASSLAGANSPLHFGNGTRLTVT.

The genes are TRBV11-3 and TRBJ2-3, with TRBD2 matching 8 bases. CDR1 and CDR2 from the germline V gene are SGHNT and YENEEA. With 4 bases clipped from V and 0 bases from J, the junction kept 12 bases outside the gene matches. The CDR3 runs to 18 residues. The CDR3 DNA reads TGTGCCAGCAGCTCTTCTCTTCGCGGGGGGTCTAGCACAGATACGCAGTATTTT. It specifies CASSSSLRGGSSTDTQYF.

The gene calls are TRBV12-3 or TRBV12-4 and TRBJ1-5, with D hard to call. The V end lost 4 bases, the J end lost 10 bases, and 14 bases lay between the germline ends. The CDR3 spans 13 residues. The CDR3 spells CASSSSSAEPQHF. CDR3 sequence (DNA): TGTGCCAGCAGTTCTTCTTCCGCGGAACCCCAGCATTTT.

V is TRBV6-5 and J is TRBJ1-4; possible D gene TRBD1, 6 bases. Per germline, CDR1 MNHEY and CDR2 SVGAGI. V gave up 4 bases and J gave up 2 bases, with 8 bases separating them. The CDR3 contains 14 residues. The CDR3 spells CASSWTATNEKLFF. The CDR3, as DNA: TGTGCCAGCAGTTGGACAGCGACTAATGAAAAACTGTTTTTT.

For this clone: This specimen includes other DNA sequences encoding the same CDR3. CDR3 DNA sequence: TGTGCCAGCAGCGTAGGGCTAGCGGGATCCTACGAGCAGTACTTC. Protein sequence: CASSVGLAGSYEQYF. This chain uses TRBV9 with TRBJ2-7; 9 bases align to TRBD2. The CDR3 extends over 15 amino acids. The trim removed 0 bases at V and 1 base at J, leaving 2 bases unmatched. Germline lookup yields CDR1 SGDLS and CDR2 YYNGEE.

The chain carries TRBV25-1 and TRBJ1-6; no clear D. The ends were cut back, 5 bases at V and 3 bases at J, with 5 bases in the middle. The CDR3 is made up of 13 amino acids. CDR1 and CDR2 (germline): MGHDK, SYGVNS. The CDR3 nucleotides read TGTGCCAGCAGTTCAATCTATAATTCACCCCTCCACTTT. Its translation: CASSSIYNSPLHF.

The rearrangement uses TRBV5-1 and TRBJ2-7, with 11 positions matching TRBD2. This CDR3 spans 18 amino acids. The germline gives CDR1 SGHRS, CDR2 YFSETQ. The junction had 8 bases not matched to a gene; V was cut back by 0 bases and J by 0 bases. CDR3 sequence (DNA): TGCGCCAGCAGCTTGGAATTGACTAGCGGGGTTAGCTCCTACGAGCAGTACTTC. This codes for CASSLELTSGVSSYEQYF.

This rearrangement joins TRBV7-2 to TRBJ2-7; no clear D gene. The CDR3 totals 12 residues. Trimming pared 5 bases from V and 4 bases from J, leaving 9 bases between. From germline, CDR1 is SGHTA and CDR2 FQGNSA. The CDR3 bases are TGTGCCAGCAGCCCTAGTCGGTACGAGCAGTACTTC. Translated: CASSPSRYEQYF.

With regard to this clone: This sample also contains other DNA sequences that code for the same CDR3. The chain links TRBV12-3 or TRBV12-4 to TRBJ1-2, with TRBD1 matching over 7 bases. This CDR3 region has 11 residues. Trimming took 7 bases from V and 8 from J; bases not matched to a gene: 4. This CDR3 reads CASTLRGGYTF. DNA of the CDR3: TGTGCCAGCACCCTCAGGGGGGGCTACACCTTC.

The V call is TRBV9, the J call TRBJ1-1, with a weak D call TRBD1 (5 bases). The germline V gene encodes CDR1 SGDLS and CDR2 YYNGEE. The CDR3 extends over 14 amino acids. V dropped 4 bases and J dropped 7 bases, with 17 bases sitting between them. The CDR3 protein is CASSPRQGIGEAFF. CDR3 nucleotide sequence: TGTGCCAGCAGCCCTCGGCAGGGTATCGGTGAAGCTTTCTTT. The complete variable domain, with remaining parts taken from reference TRBV9 and TRBJ1-1, reads DSGVTQTPKHLITATGQRVTLRCSPRSGDLSVYWYQQSLDQGLQFLIQYYNGEERAKGNILERFSAQQFPDLHSELNLSSLELGDSALYFCASSPRQGIGEAFFGQGTRLTVV.

This CDR3 is CASSLYRGLATEAFF. CDR3 nucleotide sequence: TGTGCCAGCAGCTTATACAGGGGTTTGGCCACTGAAGCTTTCTTT. The chain uses TRBV7-2 and TRBJ1-1, with 7 positions matching TRBD1. The CDR3 is made up of 15 amino acids. Germline values: CDR1 SGHTA, CDR2 FQGNSA. Unmatched junction bases numbered 7, after V lost 2 bases and J lost 4 bases.

The chain links TRBV5-1 to TRBJ2-7; 8 nucleotides line up with TRBD1. The junction had 8 bases not matched to a gene; V was cut back by 4 bases and J by 5 bases. Germline V gene sequence: CDR1 SGHRS, CDR2 YFSETQ. This CDR3 region has 14 residues. The CDR3 coding sequence is TGCGCCAGCAGCGGGGGACAGGAAGGGAACGAGCAGTACTTC. Amino acids: CASSGGQEGNEQYF.

The V gene is TRBV7-9, the J gene TRBJ2-1; D call uncertain. The CDR3 is 16 amino acids. V lost 5 bases and J 4 bases, leaving 18 bases between the germline ends. Germline CDR1 and CDR2: SEHNR and FQNEAQ (reference sequence). In DNA, the CDR3 is TGTGCCAGCAGCCGAATACTGCCCGCTGAGTACAATGAGCAGTTCTTC. Translating it yields CASSRILPAEYNEQFF.

The chain recombines TRBV27 with TRBJ2-1; tentatively, D is TRBD1 (5 bases). The V and J ends lost 8 bases and 6 bases respectively, with 23 bases between them. The CDR3 totals 16 residues. Germline-derived CDR1 and CDR2 are MNHEY and SMNVEV (reference sequence). The CDR3 nucleotides read TGTGCCAGCGCTAGGCCAGGCAGTAGGGGCCCCAATGAGCAGTTCTTC. It codes for CASARPGSRGPNEQFF.

The CDR3 DNA reads as TGTGCCAGCAGCCAAGAATCTCTCTGGCTCACTGAGCAGTTCTTC. Its translation is CASSQESLWLTEQFF. V and J are TRBV14 and TRBJ2-1; D is unresolved. The CDR3 runs 15 residues. V was pared by 0 bases and J by 9 bases, with 15 bases between. Germline CDR1 and CDR2: SGHDN and FVKESK.

The chain recombines TRBV19 with TRBJ1-5, with no clear D. Trimming left V 3 bases short and J 0 bases short, with 6 bases between. The CDR3 runs to 14 residues. Germline lookup yields CDR1 LNHDA and CDR2 SQIVND (reference sequence). In DNA form, the CDR3 reads TGTGCCAGTAGTATCCCGTTTAGCAATCAGCCCCAGCATTTT. It specifies CASSIPFSNQPQHF.

Points on this clone: Other DNA sequences in the sample encode the same CDR3. V is TRBV7-9 and J is TRBJ1-1; D is perhaps TRBD1 (6 bases). The CDR3 is 13 amino acids. The germline CDR1 and CDR2 sequences are SEHNR and FQNEAQ (reference sequence). V shed 3 bases and J shed 2 bases, with 7 bases lying between them. The CDR3 here is CASSLDSNTEAFF. DNA of the CDR3: TGTGCCAGCAGCTTGGACAGCAACACTGAAGCTTTCTTT.

The rearrangement uses TRBV9 and TRBJ2-1; the match to TRBD2 covers 7 bases. Germline V lookup: CDR1 SGDLS, CDR2 YYNGEE. The CDR3 extends over 16 amino acids. V shed 2 bases and J 4 bases; nucleotides not matched to a gene: 9. In DNA form, the CDR3 reads TGTGCCAGCAGCGTCGGAGGTCTAGCGGTTTACAATGAGCAGTTCTTC. It yields the protein CASSVGGLAVYNEQFF. The variable domain in full, completed from reference TRBV9 and TRBJ2-1, reads DSGVTQTPKHLITATGQRVTLRCSPRSGDLSVYWYQQSLDQGLQFLIQYYNGEERAKGNILERFSAQQFPDLHSELNLSSLELGDSALYFCASSVGGLAVYNEQFFGPGTRLTVL.

This chain connects TRBV27 to TRBJ2-1; TRBD2 aligns across 7 bases. CDR3 length equals 16 residues. Looked up from germline, CDR1 is MNHEY and CDR2 is SMNVEV (reference sequence). Losses at the gene ends were 3 bases for V and 7 bases for J; bases not matched to a gene: 12. As DNA, the CDR3 is TGTGCCAGCAGTTTCTCGGGAGCTCGCGGGGGTAATGAGCAGTTCTTC. It codes for CASSFSGARGGNEQFF.

The CDR3 coding sequence is TGCGCCAGCAGCTTGGAGGAGTTTCAGGGCTTTTCCGGGGAGCTGTTTTTT. This translates into CASSLEEFQGFSGELFF. This chain connects TRBV5-1 to TRBJ2-2; possibly TRBD1 for D (5 bases). Per germline, CDR1 SGHRS and CDR2 YFSETQ. This CDR3 is built from 17 residues. The ends were cut back, 0 bases at V and 6 bases at J, with 18 bases in the middle.